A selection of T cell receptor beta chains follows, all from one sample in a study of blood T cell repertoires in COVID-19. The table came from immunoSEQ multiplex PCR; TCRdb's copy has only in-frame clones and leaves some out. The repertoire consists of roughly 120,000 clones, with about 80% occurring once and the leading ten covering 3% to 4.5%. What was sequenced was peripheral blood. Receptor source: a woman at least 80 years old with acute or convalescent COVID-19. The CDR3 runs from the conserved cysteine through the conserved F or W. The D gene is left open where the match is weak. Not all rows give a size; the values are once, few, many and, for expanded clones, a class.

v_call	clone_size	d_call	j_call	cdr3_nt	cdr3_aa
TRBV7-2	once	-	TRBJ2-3	TGTGCCAGCAGCGTCAGGGAGGTAGATACGCAGTATTTT	CASSVREVDTQYF
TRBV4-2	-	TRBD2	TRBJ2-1	TGTGCCAGCAGCCCTCAGCGGGAGCCCTACAATGAGCAGTTCTTC	CASSPQREPYNEQFF
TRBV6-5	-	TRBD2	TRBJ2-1	TGTGCCAGCAGTTACGAGCGGGGGATTCCCAACAATGAGCAGTTCTTC	CASSYERGIPNNEQFF
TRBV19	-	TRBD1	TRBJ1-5	TGTGCCAGTAGTATAGCCCCCCGGACAGGGGTCTCCCAGCCCCAGCATTTT	CASSIAPRTGVSQPQHF
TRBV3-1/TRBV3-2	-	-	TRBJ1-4	TGTGCCAGCAGTCCTAGACAGGTCGAGGAAAAACTGTTTTTT	CASSPRQVEEKLFF
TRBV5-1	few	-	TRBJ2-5	TGCGCCAGCAGCTTGTTCCCCGTCAGCGAACAAGAGACCCAGTACTTC	CASSLFPVSEQETQYF
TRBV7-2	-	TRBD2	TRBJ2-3	TGTGCCAGCAGCTTAGCGGGGGGGTACACAGATACGCAGTATTTT	CASSLAGGYTDTQYF
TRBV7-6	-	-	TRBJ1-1	TGTGCCAGCAGCTTAGTAGCGGGGAACACTGAAGCTTTCTTT	CASSLVAGNTEAFF
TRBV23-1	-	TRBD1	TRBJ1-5	TGCGCCAGCAGCGATAACCGGGACAGGTTAACCAAAACGGCTACGACCCAGCATTTT	CASSDNRDRLTKTATTQHF
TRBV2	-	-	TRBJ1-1	TGTGCCAGCAGAGACAAAACAGGTTACACTGAAGCTTTCTTT	CASRDKTGYTEAFF
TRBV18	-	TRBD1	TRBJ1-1	TGTGCCAGCTCACCGACAGGGTCCTACACTGAAGCTTTCTTT	CASSPTGSYTEAFF
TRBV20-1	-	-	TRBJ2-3	TGCAGTGCTGGCCAGACATCATTGCAGTATTTT	CSAGQTSLQYF
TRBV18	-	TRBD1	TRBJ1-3	TGTGCCAGCTCACCAAGGGGGCGGGAAGCCTCTGGAAACACCATATATTTT	CASSPRGREASGNTIYF
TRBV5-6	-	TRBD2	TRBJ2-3	TGTGCCAGCAGCCTGACTAGCGGGGGGATCACAGATACGCAGTATTTT	CASSLTSGGITDTQYF
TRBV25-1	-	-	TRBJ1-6	TGTGCCAGCAGTGAATACGGGGGAAGGGGTAATTCACCCCTCCACTTT	CASSEYGGRGNSPLHF
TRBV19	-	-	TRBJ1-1	TGTGCCAGTAGTTCACGAGGGACTGAAGCTTTCTTT	CASSSRGTEAFF
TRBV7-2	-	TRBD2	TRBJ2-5	TGTGCCAGCAGTTCAGGACTAGCGGGAGAAGAGACCCAGTACTTC	CASSSGLAGEETQYF
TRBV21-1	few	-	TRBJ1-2	TGTGCCAGCAGCAAAGCTAAACACCTGATCGCTAACTATGGCTACACCTTC	CASSKAKHLIANYGYTF
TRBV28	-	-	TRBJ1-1	TGTGCCAGCAGTACGACAGGTCAGGTACCTTTCTTT	CASSTTGQVPFF
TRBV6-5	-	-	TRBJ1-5	TGTGCCAGCACTCAGACGTTAGCTCAGCCCCAGCATTTT	CASTQTLAQPQHF
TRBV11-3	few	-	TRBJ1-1	TGTGCCAGCAGCCCCAAATCGAGCGACCTCACTGAAGCTTTCTTT	CASSPKSSDLTEAFF
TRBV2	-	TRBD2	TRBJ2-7	TGTGCCAGCAGTGACCTCCGGGGGGACTACGAGCAGTACTTC	CASSDLRGDYEQYF
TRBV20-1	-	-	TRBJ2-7	TGCAGTGCTGGCGACACTTACGAGCAGTACTTC	CSAGDTYEQYF
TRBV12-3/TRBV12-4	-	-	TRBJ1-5	TGTGCCAGCAGCCCGGGAGGGAATCAGCCCCAGCATTTT	CASSPGGNQPQHF
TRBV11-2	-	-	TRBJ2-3	TGTGCCAGCAGCCTCGAGAGGGTAGTAGATACGCAGTATTTT	CASSLERVVDTQYF
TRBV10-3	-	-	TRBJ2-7	TGTGCCATCAGTGAGGTGACTTACGAGCAGTACTTC	CAISEVTYEQYF
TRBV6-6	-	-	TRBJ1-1	TGTGCCAGCATGGCCAGGGGATCGGCTTTCTTT	CASMARGSAFF
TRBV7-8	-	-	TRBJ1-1	TGTGCCAGCAGGCCGAGTGGTAGACAGACGAACACTGAAGCTTTCTTT	CASRPSGRQTNTEAFF
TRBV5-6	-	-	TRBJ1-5	TGTGCCAGCAGTCGAGCCAAACGCAATCAGCCCCAGCATTTT	CASSRAKRNQPQHF
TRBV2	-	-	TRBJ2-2	TGTGCCAGCAGTTTAGCGAACATAGGCACCGGGGAGCTGTTTTTT	CASSLANIGTGELFF
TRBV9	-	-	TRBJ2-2	TGTGCCAGCAGCCTGACCCCACCAGGGTCGGCCGGGGAGCTGTTTTTT	CASSLTPPGSAGELFF
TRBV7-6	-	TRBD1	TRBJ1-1	TGTGCCAGCAGACCCAACAGGGGGGGCACTGAAGCTTTCTTT	CASRPNRGGTEAFF
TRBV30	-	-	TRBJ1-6	TGTGCCTGGAGGGCTTTGTCCAATTCACCCCTCCACTTT	CAWRALSNSPLHF
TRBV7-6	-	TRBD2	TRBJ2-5	TGTGCCAGCAGCCCGCGGGGGGGGCCCCAAGAGACCCAGTACTTC	CASSPRGGPQETQYF
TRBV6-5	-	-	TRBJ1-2	TGTGCCAGCAGCAAGGGGGAGGGCTATGGCTACACCTTC	CASSKGEGYGYTF
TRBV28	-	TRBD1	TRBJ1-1	TGTGCCAGCAGTTCCCCAGGGGGCTTCACTGAAGCTTTCTTT	CASSSPGGFTEAFF
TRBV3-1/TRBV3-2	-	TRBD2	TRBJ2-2	TGTGCCAGCAGTCCACGCCCGGGACTAGGAAACACCGGGGAGCTGTTTTTT	CASSPRPGLGNTGELFF
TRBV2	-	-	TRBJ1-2	TGTGCCAGCAGCTCCGCCCGGGACTCCCCCTACTATGGCTACACCTTC	CASSSARDSPYYGYTF